This is a list of T cell receptor beta chains from one sample in a study of radiotherapy plus CTLA-4 blockade in lung cancer. Repertoires were generated with immunoSEQ multiplex PCR, while TCRdb's copy carries only in-frame clones and drops some. The top ten hold 0.82% of the sample, which has 80,000 to 95,000 clones, around 86% seen once. The starting material was peripheral blood, obtained from a patient treated with radiotherapy plus ipilimumab. The origin of the receptors is a human donor with non-small cell lung cancer who had stable disease on radiotherapy plus ipilimumab. CDR3s include the opening cysteine and the closing phenylalanine or tryptophan. D genes are given only for firm matches. Some rows have no size entry. The others give once, few or many, or a class for an expanded clone.

clone_size: once
d_call: -
cdr3_length: 17
j_call: TRBJ1-3
v_call: TRBV29-1
cdr3_nt: TGCAGCGTTGAAGATCCATTTGGACCGAGCTCTGGAAACACCATATATTTT
cdr3_aa: CSVEDPFGPSSGNTIYF

clone_size: -
d_call: -
cdr3_length: 12
j_call: TRBJ2-7
v_call: TRBV28
cdr3_nt: TGTGCCAGCCGGGGCCAGTCCTACGAGCAGTACTTC
cdr3_aa: CASRGQSYEQYF

clone_size: -
d_call: TRBD1
cdr3_length: 16
j_call: TRBJ1-5
v_call: TRBV7-9
cdr3_nt: TGTGCCAGCAGCTTCGCACAGGGGTCTAGCAATCAGCCCCAGCATTTT
cdr3_aa: CASSFAQGSSNQPQHF

clone_size: -
d_call: -
cdr3_length: 11
j_call: TRBJ1-5
v_call: TRBV30
cdr3_nt: TGTGCCTCGGGGCAAACAGAGCCCCAGCATTTT
cdr3_aa: CASGQTEPQHF

clone_size: -
d_call: -
cdr3_length: 15
j_call: TRBJ1-1
v_call: TRBV5-1
cdr3_nt: TGCGCCAGCAGCCTACGGACAGACTCCAACACTGAAGCTTTCTTT
cdr3_aa: CASSLRTDSNTEAFF

clone_size: -
d_call: TRBD1
cdr3_length: 15
j_call: TRBJ2-7
v_call: TRBV28
cdr3_nt: TGTGCTAGCAGCCCCCCGACAGGGGTGTCCCACGAGCAGTACTTC
cdr3_aa: CASSPPTGVSHEQYF

clone_size: -
d_call: TRBD1
cdr3_length: 14
j_call: TRBJ2-1
v_call: TRBV6-1
cdr3_nt: TGTGCCAGCAGTAACCGGGACAGGGGAGATGAGCAGTTCTTC
cdr3_aa: CASSNRDRGDEQFF

clone_size: -
d_call: -
cdr3_length: 13
j_call: TRBJ1-5
v_call: TRBV6-1
cdr3_nt: TGTGCCAGCAATCGCGCCTTGGTTCAGCCCCAGCATTTT
cdr3_aa: CASNRALVQPQHF

clone_size: once
d_call: TRBD2
cdr3_length: 15
j_call: TRBJ2-7
v_call: TRBV11-2
cdr3_nt: TGTGCCAGCAGCATCGGACTAGCGGGAAACTACGAGCAGTACTTC
cdr3_aa: CASSIGLAGNYEQYF

clone_size: -
d_call: -
cdr3_length: 14
j_call: TRBJ2-1
v_call: TRBV30
cdr3_nt: TGTGCCTGGAGTGTAATGACTAGTTCATTTGAGCAGTTCTTC
cdr3_aa: CAWSVMTSSFEQFF

clone_size: once
d_call: -
cdr3_length: 14
j_call: TRBJ2-3
v_call: TRBV2
cdr3_nt: TGTGCCAGCAGTGAAAGGGGTACCACAGATACGCAGTATTTT
cdr3_aa: CASSERGTTDTQYF

clone_size: -
d_call: TRBD2
cdr3_length: 14
j_call: TRBJ2-7
v_call: TRBV28
cdr3_nt: TGTGCCGCCGGAGGGGAGGGTCCATCCTACGAGCAGTACTTC
cdr3_aa: CAAGGEGPSYEQYF

clone_size: few
d_call: -
cdr3_length: 13
j_call: TRBJ2-3
v_call: TRBV7-3
cdr3_nt: TGTGCCAGCAGCTTCCAGAGCATAGATACGCAGTATTTT
cdr3_aa: CASSFQSIDTQYF

clone_size: -
d_call: -
cdr3_length: 15
j_call: TRBJ2-7
v_call: TRBV2
cdr3_nt: TGTGCCAGCAATCCAGGGAGGCAGGGGCTTGGCGAGCAGTACTTC
cdr3_aa: CASNPGRQGLGEQYF

clone_size: -
d_call: -
cdr3_length: 14
j_call: TRBJ2-7
v_call: TRBV6-1
cdr3_nt: TGTGCCAGCACCTCGTCTGGGGGCTCCTACGAGCAGTACTTC
cdr3_aa: CASTSSGGSYEQYF

clone_size: once
d_call: -
cdr3_length: 15
j_call: TRBJ1-3
v_call: TRBV7-9
cdr3_nt: TGTGCCAGCAGCTTAGGCGGGACGTTCGGAAACACCATATATTTT
cdr3_aa: CASSLGGTFGNTIYF

clone_size: -
d_call: TRBD2
cdr3_length: 17
j_call: TRBJ2-1
v_call: TRBV5-1
cdr3_nt: TGCGCCAGCAGCCCGGGACTAGCGGGGGGCCTTAACAATGAGCAGTTCTTC
cdr3_aa: CASSPGLAGGLNNEQFF

clone_size: -
d_call: TRBD1
cdr3_length: 14
j_call: TRBJ1-2
v_call: TRBV28
cdr3_nt: TGTGCCAGCAGTCCGCCGGGCAGGGGGGAAGGCTACACCTTC
cdr3_aa: CASSPPGRGEGYTF

clone_size: -
d_call: -
cdr3_length: 10
j_call: TRBJ1-2
v_call: TRBV20-1
cdr3_nt: TGCATGCCGGGGCCGTATGGCTACACCTTC
cdr3_aa: CMPGPYGYTF

clone_size: -
d_call: TRBD1
cdr3_length: 15
j_call: TRBJ2-3
v_call: TRBV6-1
cdr3_nt: TGTGCCAGCAGTTCCAGGACAGGGGGCGCGGATACGCAGTATTTT
cdr3_aa: CASSSRTGGADTQYF

clone_size: -
d_call: -
cdr3_length: 15
j_call: TRBJ2-1
v_call: TRBV2
cdr3_nt: TGTGCCAGCAGTGAAGCGCGTCGGGATTACAATGAGCAGTTCTTC
cdr3_aa: CASSEARRDYNEQFF

clone_size: -
d_call: -
cdr3_length: 13
j_call: TRBJ2-7
v_call: TRBV28
cdr3_nt: TGTGCCAGCAGTTTGACTGGAGACTACGAGCAGTACTTC
cdr3_aa: CASSLTGDYEQYF

clone_size: -
d_call: TRBD1
cdr3_length: 16
j_call: TRBJ1-1
v_call: TRBV4-1
cdr3_nt: TGCGCCAGCAGCCAGGGACAGGACTACATGAACACTGAAGCTTTCTTT
cdr3_aa: CASSQGQDYMNTEAFF

clone_size: -
d_call: TRBD1
cdr3_length: 14
j_call: TRBJ2-1
v_call: TRBV5-1
cdr3_nt: TGCGCCAGCAGCCCGACAGGGGGATCGGATGAGCAGTTCTTC
cdr3_aa: CASSPTGGSDEQFF

clone_size: -
d_call: -
cdr3_length: 12
j_call: TRBJ2-7
v_call: TRBV19
cdr3_nt: TGTGCCAGTAGTAGAACCTCCTACGAGCAGTACTTC
cdr3_aa: CASSRTSYEQYF

clone_size: -
d_call: TRBD1
cdr3_length: 13
j_call: TRBJ2-3
v_call: TRBV27
cdr3_nt: TGTGCCAGCTGGACAGGGTCTCCAGATACGCAGTATTTT
cdr3_aa: CASWTGSPDTQYF

clone_size: -
d_call: -
cdr3_length: 15
j_call: TRBJ1-5
v_call: TRBV15
cdr3_nt: TGTGCCACCAGCAGAGATGGAACAGGCAATCAGCCCCAGCATTTT
cdr3_aa: CATSRDGTGNQPQHF

clone_size: -
d_call: -
cdr3_length: 18
j_call: TRBJ2-2
v_call: TRBV28
cdr3_nt: TGTGCCAGCAAATTCCCCAGACAGTCTATTAGGGACACCGGGGAGCTGTTTTTT
cdr3_aa: CASKFPRQSIRDTGELFF

clone_size: -
d_call: TRBD1
cdr3_length: 15
j_call: TRBJ2-7
v_call: TRBV28
cdr3_nt: TGTGCCAGCAGTCCCGATCACCGACAGGGTGGCGAGCAGTACTTC
cdr3_aa: CASSPDHRQGGEQYF

clone_size: -
d_call: -
cdr3_length: 12
j_call: TRBJ1-1
v_call: TRBV11-2
cdr3_nt: TGTGCCAGCAGCTTAGGTCGGGCTGAAGCTTTCTTT
cdr3_aa: CASSLGRAEAFF

clone_size: -
d_call: -
cdr3_length: 13
j_call: TRBJ1-5
v_call: TRBV10-2
cdr3_nt: TGCGCCAGCACCCCCCTTAGCAATCAGCCCCAGCATTTT
cdr3_aa: CASTPLSNQPQHF

clone_size: -
d_call: TRBD2
cdr3_length: 17
j_call: TRBJ2-1
v_call: TRBV10-1
cdr3_nt: TGCGCCAGCAGTCCGGGACTAGCGGGGGCCCGGAAGGATGAGCAGTTCTTC
cdr3_aa: CASSPGLAGARKDEQFF

clone_size: -
d_call: TRBD1
cdr3_length: 13
j_call: TRBJ2-7
v_call: TRBV6-5
cdr3_nt: TGTGCCAGCAGGACCGGGACAGGCTACGAGCAGTACTTC
cdr3_aa: CASRTGTGYEQYF

clone_size: -
d_call: TRBD2
cdr3_length: 18
j_call: TRBJ2-5
v_call: TRBV7-6
cdr3_nt: TGTGCCAGCAGCTTAGTTACCGGGACTAGCGATTCCCAAGAGACCCAGTACTTC
cdr3_aa: CASSLVTGTSDSQETQYF

clone_size: few
d_call: -
cdr3_length: 15
j_call: TRBJ1-2
v_call: TRBV6-1
cdr3_nt: TGTGCCAGCAGTGAAGACCACAGGGCCCTTTATGGCTACACCTTC
cdr3_aa: CASSEDHRALYGYTF

clone_size: -
d_call: -
cdr3_length: 13
j_call: TRBJ2-7
v_call: TRBV11-1
cdr3_nt: TGTGCCAGCAGCTTGGGCGGAATCTCCGAGCAGTACTTC
cdr3_aa: CASSLGGISEQYF

clone_size: -
d_call: -
cdr3_length: 17
j_call: TRBJ2-2
v_call: TRBV7-9
cdr3_nt: TGTGCCAGCAGCTTCTACCCAGGGGCTATCGGCACCGGGGAGCTGTTTTTT
cdr3_aa: CASSFYPGAIGTGELFF

clone_size: -
d_call: -
cdr3_length: 13
j_call: TRBJ2-6
v_call: TRBV30
cdr3_nt: TGTGCCACCCCCCGGAGTGGGGCCAACGTCCTGACTTTC
cdr3_aa: CATPRSGANVLTF

clone_size: -
d_call: TRBD1
cdr3_length: 15
j_call: TRBJ2-7
v_call: TRBV18
cdr3_nt: TGTGCCAGCTCATCGGACAGGATTACCTCCTACGAGCAGTACTTC
cdr3_aa: CASSSDRITSYEQYF

clone_size: once
d_call: -
cdr3_length: 13
j_call: TRBJ2-7
v_call: TRBV5-4
cdr3_nt: TGTGCCAGCAGCCTCTCCCCAGGATACGAGCAGTACTTC
cdr3_aa: CASSLSPGYEQYF

clone_size: -
d_call: -
cdr3_length: 13
j_call: TRBJ2-2
v_call: TRBV19
cdr3_nt: TGTGCCAGCCGACCTCTACACACCGGGGAGCTGTTTTTT
cdr3_aa: CASRPLHTGELFF

clone_size: once
d_call: -
cdr3_length: 16
j_call: TRBJ2-7
v_call: TRBV5-1
cdr3_nt: TGCGCCAGCAGCTTGGATGGACGTAAGAGCTTCTACGAGCAGTACTTC
cdr3_aa: CASSLDGRKSFYEQYF

clone_size: -
d_call: -
cdr3_length: 15
j_call: TRBJ2-2
v_call: TRBV9
cdr3_nt: TGTGCCAGCAGCGTAGAATTGAGGTACACCGGGGAGCTGTTTTTT
cdr3_aa: CASSVELRYTGELFF

clone_size: -
d_call: -
cdr3_length: 17
j_call: TRBJ1-5
v_call: TRBV27
cdr3_nt: TGTGCCAGCAGTCCGATCAGCTTCGGGGCCGGGAATCAGCCCCAGCATTTT
cdr3_aa: CASSPISFGAGNQPQHF

clone_size: -
d_call: -
cdr3_length: 14
j_call: TRBJ1-4
v_call: TRBV5-1
cdr3_nt: TGCGCCAGCAGCGCCGGGACCACGAATGAAAAACTGTTTTTT
cdr3_aa: CASSAGTTNEKLFF

clone_size: -
d_call: -
cdr3_length: 13
j_call: TRBJ2-3
v_call: TRBV18
cdr3_nt: TGTGCCAGCTCCCTAGGCAGGGAGGATACGCAGTATTTT
cdr3_aa: CASSLGREDTQYF

clone_size: few
d_call: -
cdr3_length: 13
j_call: TRBJ1-2
v_call: TRBV10-3
cdr3_nt: TGTGCCATCAGTGAGTCAAGTTACTATGGCTACACCTTC
cdr3_aa: CAISESSYYGYTF

clone_size: -
d_call: -
cdr3_length: 14
j_call: TRBJ2-7
v_call: TRBV9
cdr3_nt: TGTGCCAGCAGCCAAACTGGGTACTCCTACGAGCAGTACTTC
cdr3_aa: CASSQTGYSYEQYF

clone_size: -
d_call: TRBD1
cdr3_length: 14
j_call: TRBJ2-7
v_call: TRBV6-1
cdr3_nt: TGTGCCGTTCTCCAGACAGGGATATCCTACGAGCAGTACTTC
cdr3_aa: CAVLQTGISYEQYF

clone_size: -
d_call: -
cdr3_length: 12
j_call: TRBJ1-1
v_call: TRBV28
cdr3_nt: TGTGCCAGCATGGTAATTGGGTATGAAGCTTTCTTT
cdr3_aa: CASMVIGYEAFF